Described below is a single T cell receptor (beta chain) sequence and its context. The antigen it binds to is not known. No quality values exist for individual bases; no much larger clone is one base distant. The data derive from a study of blood T cell repertoires in COVID-19 (TCRdb year 2020). Background on the whole study: The collaborator samples originated in the United States, Italy and Spain and spanned the acute and convalescent phases of COVID-19. The material from the prospective study consisted of cDNA or gDNA derived from T cells, B-cell-depleted T cells, or PBMCs. Deeply sampled blood TCRbeta repertoires from subjects exposed to, actively infected with, or recovered from COVID-19 were included in the dataset. A freely available public database, intended as a resource for researchers studying the immune response to SARS-CoV-2, is where the repertoires were released. Samples were obtained from the ongoing ImmuneRACE study (first 160 participants) and from over a thousand subjects provided by 6 global collaborators. A de-identified subject ID, COVID-19 status, age in years and sex were almost always included in the sample metadata. Where available, HLA class I and class II types were obtained from metadata supplied by the sample provider rather than from assay-based typing.

Paper-wide results and their limitations: Clinical and demographic metadata were provided uncurated, with the amount varying by source and participant.

TCRbeta CDR3 regions were amplified from genomic DNA using the immunoSEQ Assay, a bias-controlled multiplex PCR. Turning to the authors' computational methods: The number of nucleated cells in each sample was estimated by amplification of reference gene primers within the assay. Sequence reads were collapsed and filtered to measure the absolute abundance of every unique TCRbeta CDR3 rearrangement. For each sample, productive Simpson clonality was calculated as the square root of Simpson's diversity index across productive rearrangements. The table was pulled from immuneACCESS by TCRdb, which kept in-frame rearrangements only. Such tables lose some clones; where checked, under half of the loss comes from unresolved V genes, and the rest has no known cause. From that table come the V and J calls and clone size; the DNA was used to work out D and trimming. The sample table lists tens of thousands of clones, 80% to 90% of them with a count of one. The ten biggest clones cover approximately 7.1% of the sample.

Here V drops 4 bases and J drops 0 bases, and the junction holds 6 bases not matched to any gene. The CDR3 spans 15 residues, from the cysteine through the phenylalanine. Only CDR3 DNA remains: 45 bases, in frame from the first base. The germline V gene (reference sequence) provides CDR1 SGHNT and CDR2 YYREEE. Whole blood was collected in K2EDTA tubes by collaborating institutions according to the institutions' own protocols. For TCRbeta analysis, collaborators shipped samples as frozen whole blood, isolated PBMCs, or DNA extracted from either of those sample types. The chain uses TRBV5-4 and TRBJ1-2, with 7 central nucleotides matching TRBD1. The specimen sequenced was peripheral blood. The origin of this receptor is a human donor in a cohort sampled during active COVID-19. The nucleotide sequence is given as TGTGCCAGCAGCGCGGGACAGCCCGCTAACTATGGCTACACCTTC. It encodes CASSAGQPANYGYTF. Where the CDR3 stops, the reference TRBV5-4 and TRBJ1-2 genes take over; the full variable domain is ETGVTQSPTHLIKTRGQQVTLRCSSQSGHNTVSWYQQALGQGPQFIFQYYREEENGRGNFPPRFSGLQFPNYSSELNVNALELDDSALYLCASSAGQPANYGYTFGSGTRLTVV.